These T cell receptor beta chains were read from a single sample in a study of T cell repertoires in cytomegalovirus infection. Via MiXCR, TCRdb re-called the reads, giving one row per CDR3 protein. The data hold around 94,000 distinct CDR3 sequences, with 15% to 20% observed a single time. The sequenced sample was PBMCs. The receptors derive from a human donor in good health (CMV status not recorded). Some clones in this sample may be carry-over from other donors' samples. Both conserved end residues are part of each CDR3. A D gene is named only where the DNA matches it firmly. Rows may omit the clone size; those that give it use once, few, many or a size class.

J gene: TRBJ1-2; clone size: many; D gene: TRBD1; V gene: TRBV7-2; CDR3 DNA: TGTGCCAGCAGCGTCACCGTACAGGGGGAGGGCTACACCTTC; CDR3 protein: CASSVTVQGEGYTF
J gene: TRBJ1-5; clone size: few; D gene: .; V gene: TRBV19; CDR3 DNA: TGTGCCAGTACCGAAGGGACCGGAGGGCCGGGTAGCAATCAGCCCCAGCATTTT; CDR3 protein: CASTEGTGGPGSNQPQHF
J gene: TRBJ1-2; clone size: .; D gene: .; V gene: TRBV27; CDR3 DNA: TGTGCCAGCAGTCCGTTTGTGGGGGACTATGGCTACACCTTC; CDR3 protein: CASSPFVGDYGYTF
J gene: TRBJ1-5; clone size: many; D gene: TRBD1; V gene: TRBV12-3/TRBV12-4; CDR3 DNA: TGTGCCAGCAGCCCACCCGGGACAGGGGCCAAATGGAGCAATCAGCCCCAGCATTTT; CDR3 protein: CASSPPGTGAKWSNQPQHF
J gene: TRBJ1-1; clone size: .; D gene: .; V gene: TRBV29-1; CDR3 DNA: TGCAGCGCCACGACGGAATGGAACACTGAAGCTTTCTTT; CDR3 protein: CSATTEWNTEAFF
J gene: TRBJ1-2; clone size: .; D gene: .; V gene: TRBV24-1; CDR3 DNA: TGTGCCACCAGTGATAATTCAGTCGCCTATGGCTACACCTTC; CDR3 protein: CATSDNSVAYGYTF
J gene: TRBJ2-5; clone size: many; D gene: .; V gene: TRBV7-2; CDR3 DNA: TGTGCCAGCAGCGCGACAGGTCTGGCGACCCAGTACTTC; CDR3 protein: CASSATGLATQYF
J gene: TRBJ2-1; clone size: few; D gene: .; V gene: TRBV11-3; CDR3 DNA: TGTGCCAGCAGCTTTGGTCAGACTATTTACAATGAGCAGTTCTTC; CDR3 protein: CASSFGQTIYNEQFF
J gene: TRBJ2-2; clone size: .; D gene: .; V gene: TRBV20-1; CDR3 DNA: TGCAGTGCTAGAGATTACGGGGACAAGAACACCGGGGAGCTGTTTTTT; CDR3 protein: CSARDYGDKNTGELFF
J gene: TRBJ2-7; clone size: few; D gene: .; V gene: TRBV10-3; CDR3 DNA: TGTGCCATCAGTAACCCGGGACAATCTCTCTACGAGCAGTACTTC; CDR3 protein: CAISNPGQSLYEQYF
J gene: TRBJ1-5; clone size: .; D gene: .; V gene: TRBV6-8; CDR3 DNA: TGTGCCAGCAGACTGGACGGTTATAGCAATCAGCCCCAGCATTTT; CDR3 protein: CASRLDGYSNQPQHF
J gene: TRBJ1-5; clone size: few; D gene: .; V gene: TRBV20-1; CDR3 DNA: TGCAGTGCTTCGACGGGAAGGGATCAGCCCCAGCATTTT; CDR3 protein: CSASTGRDQPQHF
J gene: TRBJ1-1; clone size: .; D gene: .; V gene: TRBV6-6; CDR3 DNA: TGTGCCAGCAATCCCCAGAGGAACACTGAAGCTTTCTTT; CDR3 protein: CASNPQRNTEAFF
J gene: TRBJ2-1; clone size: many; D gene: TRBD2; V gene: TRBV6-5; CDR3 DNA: TGTGCCAGCAGTCCGTTAGCGGGGGTCATGGGGAATGAGCAGTTCTTC; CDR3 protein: CASSPLAGVMGNEQFF
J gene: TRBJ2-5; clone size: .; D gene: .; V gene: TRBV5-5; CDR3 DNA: TGTGCCAGCAGATCCGGCTCTAATCGGTACGGAGAGACCCAGTACTTC; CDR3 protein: CASRSGSNRYGETQYF
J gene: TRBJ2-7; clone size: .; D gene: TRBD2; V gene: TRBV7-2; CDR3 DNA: TGTGCCAGCAGGCCTCCGGGACTAGCGGGGGACGAGCAGTACTTC; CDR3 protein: CASRPPGLAGDEQYF
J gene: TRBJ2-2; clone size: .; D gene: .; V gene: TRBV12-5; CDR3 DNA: TGTGCTAGTGGACCCAGCGCGGTTACAGACACCGGGGAGCTGTTTTTT; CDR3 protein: CASGPSAVTDTGELFF
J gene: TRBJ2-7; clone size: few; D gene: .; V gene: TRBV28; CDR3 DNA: TGTGCCAGCAGTAAACAGGGTTACGAGCAGTACTTC; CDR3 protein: CASSKQGYEQYF
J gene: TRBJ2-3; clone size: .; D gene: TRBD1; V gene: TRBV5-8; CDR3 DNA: TGTGCCAGCAGCTTGAAGGGCACAGGGGGATATACGCAGTATTTT; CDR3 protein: CASSLKGTGGYTQYF
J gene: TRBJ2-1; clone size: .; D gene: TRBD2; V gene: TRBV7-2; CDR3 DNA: TGTGCCAGCAGCTTTCCCTATAAGCGGGGGTTATCCTACAATGAGCAGTTCTTC; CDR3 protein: CASSFPYKRGLSYNEQFF
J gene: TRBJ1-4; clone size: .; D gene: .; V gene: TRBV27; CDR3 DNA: TGTGCCAGCAGTCCGACCGGGACCGCGAGGGGCGCAACTAATGAAAAACTGTTTTTT; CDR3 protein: CASSPTGTARGATNEKLFF
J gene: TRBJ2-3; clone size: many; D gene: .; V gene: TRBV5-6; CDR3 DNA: TGTGCCAGCAGCCCCATTGGCACAGGGTCAGATACGCAGTATTTT; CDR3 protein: CASSPIGTGSDTQYF
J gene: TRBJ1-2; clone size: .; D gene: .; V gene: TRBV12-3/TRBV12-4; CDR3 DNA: TGTGCCAGCAATATTCAGCCTAACTATGGCTACACCTTC; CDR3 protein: CASNIQPNYGYTF
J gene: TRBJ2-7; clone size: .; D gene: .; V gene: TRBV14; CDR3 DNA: TGTGCCAGCAGCCTCACGGACGGCGAGCAGTACTTC; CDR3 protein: CASSLTDGEQYF
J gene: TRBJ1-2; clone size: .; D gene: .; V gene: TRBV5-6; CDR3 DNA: TGTGCCAGCAGCTTGGCAACAGACGGGTTCTATGGCTACACCTTC; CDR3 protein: CASSLATDGFYGYTF
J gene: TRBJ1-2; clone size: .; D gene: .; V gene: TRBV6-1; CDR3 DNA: TGTGCCAGCAGTGAAGTGAACAGGGCGCTTATCTCTGGCTACACCTTC; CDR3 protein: CASSEVNRALISGYTF
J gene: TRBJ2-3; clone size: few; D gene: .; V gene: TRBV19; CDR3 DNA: TGTGCCAGTAGTTTCAGGGGCGCAGATACGCAGTATTTT; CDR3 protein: CASSFRGADTQYF
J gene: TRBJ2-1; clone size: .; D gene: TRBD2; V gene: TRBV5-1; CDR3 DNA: TGCGCCAGCAGCTTACGAGCGGGGGGGCTCAATGAGCAGTTCTTC; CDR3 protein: CASSLRAGGLNEQFF
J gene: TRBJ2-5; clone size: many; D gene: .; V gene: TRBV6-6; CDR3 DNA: TGTGCCAGCAGTTACCATGCGGGGGCCTTGAACCAAGAGACCCAGTACTTC; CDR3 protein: CASSYHAGALNQETQYF
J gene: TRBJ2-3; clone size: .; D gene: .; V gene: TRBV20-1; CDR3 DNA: TGCAGTGCTAGACTACGAGATACGCAGTATTTT; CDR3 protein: CSARLRDTQYF
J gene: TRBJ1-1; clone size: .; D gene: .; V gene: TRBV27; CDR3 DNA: TGTGCCAGCAGTTTATCGAGGACGGGGAACACTGAAGCTTTCTTT; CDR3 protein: CASSLSRTGNTEAFF
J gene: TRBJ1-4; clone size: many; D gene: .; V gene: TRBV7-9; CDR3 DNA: TGTGCCAGCAGCCCCCGGAAGGGTTTGGAAAAACTGTTTTTT; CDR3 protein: CASSPRKGLEKLFF
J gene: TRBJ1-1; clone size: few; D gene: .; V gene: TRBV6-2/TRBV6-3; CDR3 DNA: TGTGCCAGCAGAGAAGGGTTAGCGGACGGTGAAGCTTTCTTT; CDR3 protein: CASREGLADGEAFF
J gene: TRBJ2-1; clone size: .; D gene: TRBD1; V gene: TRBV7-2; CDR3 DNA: TGTGCCAGCAGCTCGGACAGGCTCACGGGTTATGAGCAGTTCTTC; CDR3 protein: CASSSDRLTGYEQFF
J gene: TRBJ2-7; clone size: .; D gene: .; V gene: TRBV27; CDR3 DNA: TGTGCCAGCAGCCCCAGGGCCTACTCCTACGAGCAGTACTTC; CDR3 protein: CASSPRAYSYEQYF
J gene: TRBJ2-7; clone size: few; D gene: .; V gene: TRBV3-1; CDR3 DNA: TGTGCCAGCAGCCCAGGGCGAGGACCCTACGAGCAGTACTTC; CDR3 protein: CASSPGRGPYEQYF
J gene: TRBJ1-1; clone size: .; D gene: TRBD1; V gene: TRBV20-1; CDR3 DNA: TGCAGTGCCGGAGGGGGCGGAAACACTGAAGCTTTCTTT; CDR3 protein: CSAGGGGNTEAFF